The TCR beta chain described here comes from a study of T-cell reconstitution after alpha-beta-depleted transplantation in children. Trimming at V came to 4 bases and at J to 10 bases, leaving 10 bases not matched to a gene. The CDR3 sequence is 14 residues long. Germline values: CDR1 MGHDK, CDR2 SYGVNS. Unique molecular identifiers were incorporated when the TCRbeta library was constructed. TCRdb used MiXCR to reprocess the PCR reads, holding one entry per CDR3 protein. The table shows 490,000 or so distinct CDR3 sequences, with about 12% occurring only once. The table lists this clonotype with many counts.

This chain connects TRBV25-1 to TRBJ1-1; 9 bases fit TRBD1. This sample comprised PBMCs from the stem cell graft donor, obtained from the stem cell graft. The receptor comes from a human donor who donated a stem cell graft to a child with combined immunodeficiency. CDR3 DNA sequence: TGTGCCAGCAGTGGGACAGGACAGGGGTGGGGAGCTTTCTTT. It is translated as CASSGTGQGWGAFF.